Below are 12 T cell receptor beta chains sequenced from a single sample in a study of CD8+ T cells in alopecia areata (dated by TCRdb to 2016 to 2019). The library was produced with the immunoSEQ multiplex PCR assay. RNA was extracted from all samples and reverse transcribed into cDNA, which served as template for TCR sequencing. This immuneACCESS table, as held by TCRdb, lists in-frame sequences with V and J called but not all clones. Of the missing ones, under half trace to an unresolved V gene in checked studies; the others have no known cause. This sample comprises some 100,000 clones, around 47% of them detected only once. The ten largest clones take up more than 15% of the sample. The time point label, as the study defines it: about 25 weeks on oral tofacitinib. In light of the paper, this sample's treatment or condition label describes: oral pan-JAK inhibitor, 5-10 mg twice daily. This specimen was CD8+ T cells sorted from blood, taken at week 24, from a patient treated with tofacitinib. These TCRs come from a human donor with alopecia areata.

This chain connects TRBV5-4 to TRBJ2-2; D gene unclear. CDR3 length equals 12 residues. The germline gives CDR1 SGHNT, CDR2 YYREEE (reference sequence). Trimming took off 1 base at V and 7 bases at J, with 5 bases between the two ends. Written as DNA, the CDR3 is TGTGCCAGCAGCTTGCTGAACGGGGAGCTGTTTTTT. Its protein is CASSLLNGELFF. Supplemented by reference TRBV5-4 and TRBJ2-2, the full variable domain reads ETGVTQSPTHLIKTRGQQVTLRCSSQSGHNTVSWYQQALGQGPQFIFQYYREEENGRGNFPPRFSGLQFPNYSSELNVNALELDDSALYLCASSLLNGELFFGEGSRLTVL.

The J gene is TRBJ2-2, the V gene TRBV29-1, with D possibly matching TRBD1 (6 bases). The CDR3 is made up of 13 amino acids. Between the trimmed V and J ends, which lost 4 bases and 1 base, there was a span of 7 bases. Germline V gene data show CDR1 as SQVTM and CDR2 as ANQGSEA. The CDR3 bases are TGCAGCGTTGTGGGACAGAACACCGGGGAGCTGTTTTTT. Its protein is CSVVGQNTGELFF.

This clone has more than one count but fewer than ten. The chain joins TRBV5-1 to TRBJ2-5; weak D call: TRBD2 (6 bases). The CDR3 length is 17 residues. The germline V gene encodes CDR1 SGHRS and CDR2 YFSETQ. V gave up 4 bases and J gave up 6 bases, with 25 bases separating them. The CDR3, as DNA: TGCGCCAGCAGCCTGACCGACGGGACTCGTCGGGGGAAGACCCAGTACTTC. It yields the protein CASSLTDGTRRGKTQYF.

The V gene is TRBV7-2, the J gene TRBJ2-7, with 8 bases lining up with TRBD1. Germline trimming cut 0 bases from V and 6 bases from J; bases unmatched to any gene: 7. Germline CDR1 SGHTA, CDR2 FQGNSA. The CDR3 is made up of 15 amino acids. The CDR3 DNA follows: TGTGCCAGCAGCTTAGCGCAGGGGGCGATGGTCGAGCAGTACTTC. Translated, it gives CASSLAQGAMVEQYF.

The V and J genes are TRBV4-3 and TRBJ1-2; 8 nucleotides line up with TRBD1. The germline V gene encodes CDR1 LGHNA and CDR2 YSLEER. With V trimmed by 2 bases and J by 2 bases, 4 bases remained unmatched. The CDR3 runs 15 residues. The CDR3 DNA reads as TGCGCCAGCAGCCAACGACAGGGGAAGAACTATGGCTACACCTTC. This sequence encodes CASSQRQGKNYGYTF.

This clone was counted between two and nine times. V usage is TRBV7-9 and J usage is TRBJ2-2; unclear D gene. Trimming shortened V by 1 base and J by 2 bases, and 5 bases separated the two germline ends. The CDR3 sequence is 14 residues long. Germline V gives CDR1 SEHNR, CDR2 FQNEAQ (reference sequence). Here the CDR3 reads CASSLDINTGELFF. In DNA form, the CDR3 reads TGTGCCAGCAGCTTAGACATTAACACCGGGGAGCTGTTTTTT. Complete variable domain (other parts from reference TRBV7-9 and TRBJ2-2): DTGVSQNPRHKITKRGQNVTFRCDPISEHNRLYWYRQTLGQGPEFLTYFQNEAQLEKSRLLSDRFSAERPKGSFSTLEIQRTEQGDSAMYLCASSLDINTGELFFGEGSRLTVL.

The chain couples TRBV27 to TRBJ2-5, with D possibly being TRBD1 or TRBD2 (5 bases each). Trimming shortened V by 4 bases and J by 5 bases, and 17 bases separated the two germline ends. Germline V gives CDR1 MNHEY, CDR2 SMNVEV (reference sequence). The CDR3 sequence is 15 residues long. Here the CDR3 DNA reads TGTGCCAGCAGTTCAGTGGGAGAGGGACGGGAGACCCAGTACTTC. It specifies CASSSVGEGRETQYF.

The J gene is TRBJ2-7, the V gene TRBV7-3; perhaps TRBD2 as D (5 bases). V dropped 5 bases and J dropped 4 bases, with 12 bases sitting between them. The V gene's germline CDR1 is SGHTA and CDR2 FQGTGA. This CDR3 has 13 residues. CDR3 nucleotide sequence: TGTGCCAGCAGCCAAGGACTTGGATACGAGCAGTACTTC. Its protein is CASSQGLGYEQYF.

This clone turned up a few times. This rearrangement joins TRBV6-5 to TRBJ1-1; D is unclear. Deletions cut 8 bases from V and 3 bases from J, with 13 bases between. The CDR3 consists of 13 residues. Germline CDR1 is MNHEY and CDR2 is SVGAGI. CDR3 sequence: CASFSDGYTEAFF. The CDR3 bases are TGTGCCAGCTTTTCGGATGGGTACACTGAAGCTTTCTTT.

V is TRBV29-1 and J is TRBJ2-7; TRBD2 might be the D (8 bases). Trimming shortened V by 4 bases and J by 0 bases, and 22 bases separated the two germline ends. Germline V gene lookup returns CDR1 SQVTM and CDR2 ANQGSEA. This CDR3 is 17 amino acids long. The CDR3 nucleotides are TGCAGCGTTGCCGGGACAGTATGGAGCGGGAGCTCCTACGAGCAGTACTTC. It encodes CSVAGTVWSGSSYEQYF.

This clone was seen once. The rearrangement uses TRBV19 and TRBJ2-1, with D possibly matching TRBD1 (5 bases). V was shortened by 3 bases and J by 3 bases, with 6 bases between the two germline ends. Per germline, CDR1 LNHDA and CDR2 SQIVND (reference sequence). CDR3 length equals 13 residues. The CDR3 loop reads CASSIRDYNEQFF. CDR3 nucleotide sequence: TGTGCCAGTAGTATCAGGGACTACAATGAGCAGTTCTTC.

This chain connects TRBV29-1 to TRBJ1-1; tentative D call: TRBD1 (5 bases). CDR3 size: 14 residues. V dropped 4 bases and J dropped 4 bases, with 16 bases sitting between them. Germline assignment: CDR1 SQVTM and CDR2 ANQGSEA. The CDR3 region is CSVVGSRATTEAFF. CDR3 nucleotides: TGCAGCGTTGTGGGGAGCAGGGCGACCACTGAAGCTTTCTTT.